This TCR beta chain is drawn from a study of cytomegalovirus exposure and HLA in healthy donors. General observations from the study: The listing of roughly 160 TCR beta chains classed them as cytomegalovirus-associated. The majority of TCR sequences were rare, yet some public TCRs appeared in many donors. Reported performance of the classifier showed diagnosis of cytomegalovirus status with high specificity and sensitivity.

Clones were sequenced by immunoSEQ multiplex PCR, and TCRdb holds only the in-frame ones, with some missing. The table lists 55,000 to 70,000 clones, 80% to 95% of them singletons. Of note for this clone: As yet, its antigen is unknown.

The donors were members of the validation cohort comprising over 90 subjects, separate from the roughly 700-subject first cohort. CDR3 length: 17 amino acids. The genes are TRBV21-1 and TRBJ2-5; the table's D call TRBD1 went unverified against the DNA. TRBV21-1 corresponds to a pseudogene. Sequenced material: PBMCs. This TCR was recovered from a man aged 18-30 years in good health and CMV-seropositive. The CDR3 nucleotides are TGTGCCAGCACCTGCCTTTCCCGGGGACAGGGGAAAGAGACCCAGTACTTC. Protein: CASTCLSRGQGKETQYF.